The clone carrying this T cell receptor (beta chain) was detected a few times. This specimen belongs to a study of T cell repertoires in cytomegalovirus infection. MiXCR was run by TCRdb on the reads, yielding one entry per CDR3 protein. The repertoire includes about 150,000 distinct CDR3 sequences, 15% to 20% of them detected once, and roughly a sixth sits in the top ten. The receptor was isolated from a human donor in good health (CMV status not recorded). Some clones in this sample may be carry-over from other donors' samples. Sequenced: CD8+ T cells from PBMCs.

CDR3 sequence: CASSPIPGLASNEQFF. The DNA of the CDR3 is TGTGCCAGCAGCCCCATTCCGGGACTAGCGTCTAATGAGCAGTTCTTC. The chain recombines TRBV27 with TRBJ2-1; 10 bases fit TRBD2. With V trimmed by 6 bases and J by 7 bases, 12 bases remained unmatched. The CDR3 is 16 residues long. Germline CDR1 and CDR2: MNHEY and SMNVEV (reference sequence).